These T cell receptor beta chains were read from a single sample in a study of blood T cells in healthy people across ages. TCRdb processed the 5' RACE reads anew with MiXCR; each CDR3 protein has one entry. The data contain roughly 1.6 million distinct CDR3 sequences, roughly 32% of them singletons. The source material was blood. The source is a woman aged 30 to 39 in good health. CDR3s include the opening cysteine and the closing phenylalanine or tryptophan. A D gene is named only where the DNA matches it firmly. The size field is filled for only some rows; it gives once, few, many or a size class.

j_call	clone_size	cdr3_length	d_call	v_call	cdr3_aa	cdr3_nt
TRBJ2-4	NA	13	NA	TRBV28	CASSLVQVGRKYF	TGTGCCAGCAGTTTAGTGCAGGTGGGGAGGAAGTACTTC
TRBJ1-2	few	14	TRBD1	TRBV10-3	CAISGDSRNYGYTF	TGTGCCATCAGTGGGGACAGCCGTAACTATGGCTACACCTTC
TRBJ2-7	NA	15	NA	TRBV6-1	CASSEGSGSYYEQYF	TGTGCCAGCAGTGAAGGGAGCGGCAGCTACTACGAGCAGTACTTC
TRBJ2-5	NA	15	NA	TRBV5-1	CASSVNTGYQETQYF	TGCGCCAGCAGCGTCAACACGGGGTACCAAGAGACCCAGTACTTC
TRBJ1-2	NA	14	TRBD1	TRBV27	CASSYGQGASGYTF	TGTGCCAGCAGTTACGGACAGGGGGCTTCTGGCTACACCTTC
TRBJ2-1	NA	12	TRBD2	TRBV7-9	CASSDSSGGQFF	TGTGCCAGCAGCGATTCCAGCGGGGGGCAGTTCTTC
TRBJ1-1	NA	16	NA	TRBV7-6	CASSRRDRRSNTEAFF	TGTGCCAGCAGCCGTAGGGACCGGAGGTCGAACACTGAAGCTTTCTTT
TRBJ2-1	NA	16	TRBD2	TRBV11-1	CASSLEGLAGVNEQFF	TGTGCCAGCAGCTTAGAAGGCCTAGCGGGGGTTAATGAGCAGTTCTTC
TRBJ2-1	NA	13	NA	TRBV29-1	CSVRLSRGWEQFF	TGCAGCGTGAGACTTTCCAGGGGATGGGAGCAGTTCTTC
TRBJ1-5	few	13	TRBD1	TRBV29-1	CSVGGGRNQPQHF	TGCAGCGTAGGAGGGGGCCGGAATCAGCCCCAGCATTTT
TRBJ2-2	NA	18	TRBD2	TRBV7-2	CASSLVGMASGDTGELFF	TGTGCCAGCAGCTTAGTTGGTATGGCTAGCGGGGATACCGGGGAGCTGTTTTTT
TRBJ2-7	NA	16	TRBD1	TRBV20-1	CSARGLKDRVSYEQYF	TGCAGTGCCCGAGGATTAAAGGACAGGGTCTCCTACGAGCAGTACTTC
TRBJ2-7	NA	15	TRBD1	TRBV27	CASSPTAGTVYEQYF	TGTGCCAGCAGTCCAACGGCCGGGACAGTCTACGAGCAGTACTTC
TRBJ2-7	NA	16	NA	TRBV21-1	CASSDWDRGATYEQYF	TGTGCCAGCAGCGACTGGGATCGGGGGGCCACCTACGAGCAGTACTTC
TRBJ2-1	few	11	NA	TRBV10-2	CASSDDREQFF	TGCGCCAGCAGTGACGACAGGGAGCAGTTCTTC
TRBJ2-4	many	13	NA	TRBV20-1	CSAFDYLENIQYF	TGCAGTGCCTTCGACTATCTGGAAAACATTCAGTACTTC
TRBJ1-2	NA	15	TRBD1	TRBV12-3/TRBV12-4	CASGATGTGIYGYTF	TGTGCCAGCGGGGCTACCGGGACAGGCATCTATGGCTACACCTTC
TRBJ1-1	NA	13	NA	TRBV28	CATGGGVGTEAFF	TGTGCCACCGGCGGGGGGGTTGGCACTGAAGCTTTCTTT
TRBJ1-1	NA	13	NA	TRBV11-2	CASSLDGLTEAFF	TGTGCCAGCAGCTTAGACGGACTCACTGAAGCTTTCTTT
TRBJ1-5	NA	17	NA	TRBV28	CASSRIVGANSNQPQHF	TGTGCCAGCAGCCGGATTGTGGGGGCGAATAGCAATCAGCCCCAGCATTTT
TRBJ2-5	NA	16	TRBD2	TRBV9	CASSVFSGSVPETQYF	TGTGCCAGCAGCGTGTTTAGCGGGAGCGTTCCAGAGACCCAGTACTTC
TRBJ2-5	NA	13	NA	TRBV2	CASSEAMTETQYF	TGTGCCAGCAGTGAAGCGATGACAGAGACCCAGTACTTC
TRBJ2-7	few	15	NA	TRBV20-1	CSARDPHRLFYEQYF	TGCAGTGCTAGAGATCCTCACAGGCTTTTCTACGAGCAGTACTTC